The entry below describes one TCR beta chain. Its specificity is not known. The data originate from a study of T-cell reconstitution after alpha-beta-depleted transplantation in children. It was with unique molecular identifiers that the TCRbeta library was prepared. MiXCR, run by TCRdb on the PCR reads, gives a single entry per CDR3 protein. The sample has about 900,000 distinct CDR3 sequences, around 30% seen once. Study results and limitations: Reportedly, alpha-beta T cells present about two months post-transplant originated from several hundred expanded clones of graft origin. Surviving recipient T cells and thymic progenitors produced the high day-60 TCRbeta diversity seen in some patients. One year post-transplant, T-cell counts and diversity were largely derived from T cells produced anew.

V dropped 11 bases and J dropped 3 bases, with 10 bases sitting between them. Germline CDR1 reads SEHNR; CDR2 reads FQNEAQ (reference sequence). The CDR3 contains 11 residues. The sample here was PBMCs, mostly from graft donor cells, taken 360 days after TCRalphabeta/CD19-depleted stem cell transplant. The chain employs TRBV7-9 and TRBJ1-1; D not certain. The sequence came from a boy under two years old who had a stem cell transplant for SCID, so the T cells may come from the graft donor. The DNA of the CDR3 is TGTGCCCCGACCCCGGACACTGAAGCTTTCTTT. Protein sequence: CAPTPDTEAFF. Together with reference TRBV7-9 and TRBJ1-1, the CDR3 gives the full variable domain: DTGVSQNPRHKITKRGQNVTFRCDPISEHNRLYWYRQTLGQGPEFLTYFQNEAQLEKSRLLSDRFSAERPKGSFSTLEIQRTEQGDSAMYLCAPTPDTEAFFGQGTRLTVV.